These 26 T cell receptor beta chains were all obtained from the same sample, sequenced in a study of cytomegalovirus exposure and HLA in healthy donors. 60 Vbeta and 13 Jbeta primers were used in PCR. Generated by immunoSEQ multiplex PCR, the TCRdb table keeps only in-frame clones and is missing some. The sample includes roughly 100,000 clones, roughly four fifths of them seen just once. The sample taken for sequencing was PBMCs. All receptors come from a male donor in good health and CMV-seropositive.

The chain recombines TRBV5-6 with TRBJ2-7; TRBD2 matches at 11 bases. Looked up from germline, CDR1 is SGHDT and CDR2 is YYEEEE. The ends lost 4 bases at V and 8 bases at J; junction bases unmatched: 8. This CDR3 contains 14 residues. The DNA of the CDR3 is TGTGCCAGCAGCCAGGCGGCTAGCGGGGGGAAGCAGTACTTC. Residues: CASSQAASGGKQYF.

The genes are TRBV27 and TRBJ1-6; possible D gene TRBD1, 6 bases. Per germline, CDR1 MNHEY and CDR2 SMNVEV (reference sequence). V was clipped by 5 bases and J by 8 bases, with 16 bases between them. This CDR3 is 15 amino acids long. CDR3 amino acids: CASSPNRAWDSPLHF. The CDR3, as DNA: TGTGCCAGCAGTCCGAACAGGGCTTGGGATTCACCCCTCCACTTT.

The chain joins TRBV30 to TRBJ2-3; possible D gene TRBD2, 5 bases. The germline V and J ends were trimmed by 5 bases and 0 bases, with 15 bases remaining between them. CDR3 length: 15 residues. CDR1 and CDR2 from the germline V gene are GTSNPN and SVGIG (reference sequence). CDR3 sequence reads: CAWDETRESTDTQYF. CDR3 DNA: TGTGCCTGGGATGAAACTAGGGAAAGCACAGATACGCAGTATTTT. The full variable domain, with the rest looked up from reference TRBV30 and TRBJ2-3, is SQTIHQWPATLVQPVGSPLSLECTVEGTSNPNLYWYRQAAGRGLQLLFYSVGIGQISSEVPQNLSASRPQDRQFILSSKKLLLSDSGFYLCAWDETRESTDTQYFGPGTRLTVL.

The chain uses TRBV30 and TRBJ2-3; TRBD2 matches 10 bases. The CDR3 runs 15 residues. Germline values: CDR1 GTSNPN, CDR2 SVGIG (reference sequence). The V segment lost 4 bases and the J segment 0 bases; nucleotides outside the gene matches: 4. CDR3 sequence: CAWTGLAVSTDTQYF. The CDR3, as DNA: TGTGCCTGGACCGGACTAGCGGTTAGCACAGATACGCAGTATTTT.

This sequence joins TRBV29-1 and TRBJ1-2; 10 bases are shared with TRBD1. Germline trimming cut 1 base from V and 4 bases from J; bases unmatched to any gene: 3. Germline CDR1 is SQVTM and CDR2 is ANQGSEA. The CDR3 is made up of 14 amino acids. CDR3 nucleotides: TGCAGCGTTGAAGCGACAGGGGGCTTCTATGGCTACACCTTC. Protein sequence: CSVEATGGFYGYTF.

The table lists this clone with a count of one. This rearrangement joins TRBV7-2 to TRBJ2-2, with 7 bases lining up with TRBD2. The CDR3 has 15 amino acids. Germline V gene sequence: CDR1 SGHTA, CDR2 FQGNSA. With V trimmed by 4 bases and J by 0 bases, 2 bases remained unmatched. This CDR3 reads CASSSGTTNTGELFF. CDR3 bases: TGTGCCAGCAGCTCGGGGACTACGAACACCGGGGAGCTGTTTTTT.

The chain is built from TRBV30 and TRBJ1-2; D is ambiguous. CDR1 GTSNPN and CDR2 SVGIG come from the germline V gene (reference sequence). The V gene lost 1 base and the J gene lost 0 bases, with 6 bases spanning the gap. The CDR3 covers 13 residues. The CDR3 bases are TGTGCCTGGAGTGACAGTCCTAACTATGGCTACACCTTC. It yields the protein CAWSDSPNYGYTF.

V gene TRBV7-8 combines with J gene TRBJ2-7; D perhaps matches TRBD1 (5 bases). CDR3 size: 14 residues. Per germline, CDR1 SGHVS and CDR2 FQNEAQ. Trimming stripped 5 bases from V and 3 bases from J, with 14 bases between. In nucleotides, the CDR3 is TGTGCCAGCAGCATCAGGGTATCCCGCTACGAGCAGTACTTC. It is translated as CASSIRVSRYEQYF.

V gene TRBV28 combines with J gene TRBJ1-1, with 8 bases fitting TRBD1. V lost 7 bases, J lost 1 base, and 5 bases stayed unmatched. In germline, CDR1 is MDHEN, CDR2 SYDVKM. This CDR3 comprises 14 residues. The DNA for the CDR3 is TGTGCCAGCAAGACAGGGGCCAAGAACACTGAAGCTTTCTTT. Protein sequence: CASKTGAKNTEAFF. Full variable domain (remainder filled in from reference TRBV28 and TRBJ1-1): DVKVTQSSRYLVKRTGEKVFLECVQDMDHENMFWYRQDPGLGLRLIYFSYDVKMKEKGDIPEGYSVSREKKERFSLILESASTNQTSMYLCASKTGAKNTEAFFGQGTRLTVV.

As DNA, the CDR3 is TGTGCCAAGGGGGGGGACGGATACACCTTC. Translation: CAKGGDGYTF. J is TRBJ1-2 and V is TRBV7-3; D might be TRBD1 (6 bases). The CDR3 is 10 amino acids. Trimming removed 10 bases from V and 11 bases from J, with 14 bases in between. Germline assignment: CDR1 SGHTA and CDR2 FQGTGA. Drawing the rest from reference TRBV7-3 and TRBJ1-2, the complete variable domain is GAGVSQTPSNKVTEKGKYVELRCDPISGHTALYWYRQSLGQGPEFLIYFQGTGAADDSGLPNDRFFAVRPEGSVSTLKIQRTERGDSAVYLCAKGGDGYTFGSGTRLTVV.

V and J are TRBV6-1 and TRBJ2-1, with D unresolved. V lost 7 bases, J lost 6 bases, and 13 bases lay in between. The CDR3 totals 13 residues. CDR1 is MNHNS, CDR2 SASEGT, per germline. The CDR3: CASIGQAGNEQFF. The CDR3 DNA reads TGTGCCAGCATTGGGCAGGCAGGCAATGAGCAGTTCTTC.

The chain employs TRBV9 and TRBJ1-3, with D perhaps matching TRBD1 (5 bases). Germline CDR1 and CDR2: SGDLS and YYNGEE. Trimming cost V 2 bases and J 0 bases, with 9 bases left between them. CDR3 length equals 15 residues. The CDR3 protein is CASSVEGLSGNTIYF. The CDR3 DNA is TGTGCCAGCAGCGTGGAGGGGCTCTCTGGAAACACCATATATTTT.

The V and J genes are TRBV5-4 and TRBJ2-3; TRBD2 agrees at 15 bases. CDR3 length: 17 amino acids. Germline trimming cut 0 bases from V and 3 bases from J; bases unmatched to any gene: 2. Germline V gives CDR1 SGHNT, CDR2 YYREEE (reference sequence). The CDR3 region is CASSLAGLAGGTDTQYF. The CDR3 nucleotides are TGTGCCAGCAGCTTGGCCGGACTAGCGGGAGGGACAGATACGCAGTATTTT. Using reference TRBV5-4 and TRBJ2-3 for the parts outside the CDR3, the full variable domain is ETGVTQSPTHLIKTRGQQVTLRCSSQSGHNTVSWYQQALGQGPQFIFQYYREEENGRGNFPPRFSGLQFPNYSSELNVNALELDDSALYLCASSLAGLAGGTDTQYFGPGTRLTVL.

CDR3 coding DNA: TGTGCCATCAGGCTAGCGGGAGAGGTAGATACGCAGTATTTT. It specifies CAIRLAGEVDTQYF. The chain uses TRBV10-3 and TRBJ2-3; 10 bases agree with TRBD2. The CDR3 is made up of 14 amino acids. The trim removed 6 bases at V and 5 bases at J, leaving 5 bases unmatched. Looked up from germline, CDR1 is ENHRY and CDR2 is SYGVKD.

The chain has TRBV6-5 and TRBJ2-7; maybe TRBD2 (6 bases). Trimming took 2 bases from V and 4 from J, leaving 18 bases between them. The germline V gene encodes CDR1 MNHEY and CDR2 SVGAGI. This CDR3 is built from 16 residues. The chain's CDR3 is CASSYDAGGVLYEQYF. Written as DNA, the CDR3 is TGTGCCAGCAGTTACGATGCCGGCGGGGTCTTGTACGAGCAGTACTTC.

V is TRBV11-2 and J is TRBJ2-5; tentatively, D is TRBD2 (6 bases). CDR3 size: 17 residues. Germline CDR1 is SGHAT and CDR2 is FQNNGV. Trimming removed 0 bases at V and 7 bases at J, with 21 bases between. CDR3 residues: CASSLDRTNTWRVTQYF. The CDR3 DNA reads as TGTGCCAGCAGCTTAGATCGGACTAATACCTGGAGGGTGACCCAGTACTTC.

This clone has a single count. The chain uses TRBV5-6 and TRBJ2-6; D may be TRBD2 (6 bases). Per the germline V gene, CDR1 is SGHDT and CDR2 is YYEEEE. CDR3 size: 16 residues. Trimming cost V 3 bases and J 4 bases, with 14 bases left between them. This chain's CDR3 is CASSSPGRPGANVLTF. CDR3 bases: TGTGCCAGCAGCTCTCCGGGGAGGCCGGGGGCCAACGTCCTGACTTTC.

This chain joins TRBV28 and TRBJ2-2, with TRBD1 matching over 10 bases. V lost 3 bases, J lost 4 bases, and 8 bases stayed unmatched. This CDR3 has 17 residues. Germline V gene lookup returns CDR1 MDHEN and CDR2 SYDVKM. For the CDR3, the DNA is TGTGCCAGCAGTTTTTGGTCGGGGACAGGGGCCACCGGGGAGCTGTTTTTT. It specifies CASSFWSGTGATGELFF.

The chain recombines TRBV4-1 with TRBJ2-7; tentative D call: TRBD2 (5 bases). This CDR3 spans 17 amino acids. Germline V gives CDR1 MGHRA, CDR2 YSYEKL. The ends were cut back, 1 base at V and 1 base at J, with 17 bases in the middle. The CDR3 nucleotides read TGCGCCAGCAGCCAAGCCTCCGCGGGCGCCGAGTCCTACGAGCAGTACTTC. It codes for CASSQASAGAESYEQYF.

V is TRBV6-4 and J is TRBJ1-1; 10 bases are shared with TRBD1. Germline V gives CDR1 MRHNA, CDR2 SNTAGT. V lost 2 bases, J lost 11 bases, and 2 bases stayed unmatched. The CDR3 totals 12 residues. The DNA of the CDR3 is TGTGCCAGCAGTGACGGACAGGGGGAGGCTTTCTTT. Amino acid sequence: CASSDGQGEAFF.

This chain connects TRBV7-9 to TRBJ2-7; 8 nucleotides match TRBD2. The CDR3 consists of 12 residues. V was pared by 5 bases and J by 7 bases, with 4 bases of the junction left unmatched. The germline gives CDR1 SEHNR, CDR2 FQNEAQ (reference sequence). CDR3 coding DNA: TGTGCCAGCAGCCATCCGGGGGGGGAGCAGTACTTC. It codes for CASSHPGGEQYF.

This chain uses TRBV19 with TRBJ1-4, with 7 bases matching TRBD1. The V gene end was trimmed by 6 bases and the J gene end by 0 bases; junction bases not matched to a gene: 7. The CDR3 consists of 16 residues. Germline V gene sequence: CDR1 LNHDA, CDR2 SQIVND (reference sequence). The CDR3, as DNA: TGTGCCAGTAGGACCCGACAGGGCCCAACTAATGAAAAACTGTTTTTT. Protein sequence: CASRTRQGPTNEKLFF.

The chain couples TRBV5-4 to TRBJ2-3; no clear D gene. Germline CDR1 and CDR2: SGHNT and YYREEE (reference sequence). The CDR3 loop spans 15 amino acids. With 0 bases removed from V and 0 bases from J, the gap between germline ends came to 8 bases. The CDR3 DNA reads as TGTGCCAGCAGCTTGGTCGAGACTAGCACAGATACGCAGTATTTT. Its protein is CASSLVETSTDTQYF. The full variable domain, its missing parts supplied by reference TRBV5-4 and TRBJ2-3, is ETGVTQSPTHLIKTRGQQVTLRCSSQSGHNTVSWYQQALGQGPQFIFQYYREEENGRGNFPPRFSGLQFPNYSSELNVNALELDDSALYLCASSLVETSTDTQYFGPGTRLTVL.

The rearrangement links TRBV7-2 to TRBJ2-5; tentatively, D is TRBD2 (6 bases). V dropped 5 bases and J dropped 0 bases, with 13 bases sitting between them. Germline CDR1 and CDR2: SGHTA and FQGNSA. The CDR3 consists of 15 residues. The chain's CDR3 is CASSPGTLYQETQYF. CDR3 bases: TGTGCCAGCAGCCCCGGGACTCTGTACCAAGAGACCCAGTACTTC.

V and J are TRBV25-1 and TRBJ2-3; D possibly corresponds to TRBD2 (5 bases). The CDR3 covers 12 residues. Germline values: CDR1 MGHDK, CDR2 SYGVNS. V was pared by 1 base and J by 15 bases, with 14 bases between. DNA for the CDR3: TGTGCCAGCAGTGAATTCCCGGGGATGTTCTATTTT. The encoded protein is CASSEFPGMFYF. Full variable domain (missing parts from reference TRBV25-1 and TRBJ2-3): EADIYQTPRYLVIGTGKKITLECSQTMGHDKMYWYQQDPGMELHLIHYSYGVNSTEKGDLSSESTVSRIRTEHFPLTLESARPSHTSQYLCASSEFPGMFYFGPGTRLTVL.

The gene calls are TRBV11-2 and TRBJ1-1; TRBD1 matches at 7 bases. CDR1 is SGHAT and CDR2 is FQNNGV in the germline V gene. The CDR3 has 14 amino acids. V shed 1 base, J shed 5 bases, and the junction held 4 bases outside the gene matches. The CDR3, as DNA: TGTGCCAGCAGCTTAGTCAGGGGGGTTACTGAAGCTTTCTTT. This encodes CASSLVRGVTEAFF.